Listed below are T cell receptor beta chains from one sample, sequenced in a study of T cell responses to AZD1222 COVID-19 vaccine. Profiled with immunoSEQ multiplex PCR; TCRdb holds only in-frame clones, not every one. This table holds 85,000 to 100,000 clones, approximately 91% found once. This sample comprised peripheral blood, obtained on day 0 of AZD1222 vaccination. Receptors originate from an adult in good health. The conserved cysteine and the conserved F or W are not part of the CDR3 here.

V: TRBV5-4
J: TRBJ1-6
CDR3: ASSPGLDRVNSPLH

V: TRBV9
J: TRBJ1-3
CDR3: ASSVGDSPGNTIY

V: TRBV11-2
J: TRBJ2-7
CDR3: ASSPISRERDHLYEQY

V: TRBV28
J: TRBJ1-5
CDR3: ASSLGSYSNQPQH

V: TRBV7-2
J: TRBJ1-2
CDR3: ASSLGADRGHGYT

V: TRBV28
J: TRBJ2-1
CDR3: ASRVGYEQF

V: TRBV10-2
J: TRBJ1-5
CDR3: ASTTGSRNQPQH

V: TRBV15
J: TRBJ1-3
CDR3: ATSRAGTVHSGNTIY

V: TRBV4-3
J: TRBJ2-7
CDR3: ASSQDAGDNTYEQY

V: TRBV18
J: TRBJ2-3
CDR3: ASSSGQGLADTQY

V: TRBV11-3
J: TRBJ2-7
CDR3: ASSPGTGSSYEQY

V: TRBV2
J: TRBJ2-2
CDR3: ASSESGRGGELF

V: TRBV5-1
J: TRBJ2-6
CDR3: ASSIGAGGTSGANVLT

V: TRBV20-1
J: TRBJ1-1
CDR3: SAREDTEAF

V: TRBV7-2
J: TRBJ2-7
CDR3: ASSQREGHRYEQY

V: TRBV5-1
J: TRBJ1-1
CDR3: ASSGTDLTEAF

V: TRBV12-3/TRBV12-4
J: TRBJ1-1
CDR3: ASSFFSTEAF

V: TRBV19
J: TRBJ1-2
CDR3: ASSRDDQYYGYT

V: TRBV5-1
J: TRBJ2-5
CDR3: ASSAFGLAGGETQY

V: TRBV9
J: TRBJ2-7
CDR3: ASSAGLTYEQY

V: TRBV21-1
J: TRBJ1-6
CDR3: ASSQYLGLPGYNSPLH

V: TRBV7-8
J: TRBJ1-2
CDR3: ASSLTGLLGDGYT

V: TRBV18
J: TRBJ2-7
CDR3: ASSSLAGAGEQY

V: TRBV19
J: TRBJ1-6
CDR3: ASSMGSSYNSPLH

V: TRBV12-3/TRBV12-4
J: TRBJ1-1
CDR3: ASSNFGGTEAF

V: TRBV12-5
J: TRBJ1-2
CDR3: ASGFQWGPNYGYT

V: TRBV6-1
J: TRBJ1-2
CDR3: ASSEGPAQGYT

V: TRBV7-3
J: TRBJ1-2
CDR3: ASRPGGKGYGYT

V: TRBV5-4
J: TRBJ2-7
CDR3: ASSPGTALKYYEQY

V: TRBV5-1
J: TRBJ2-1
CDR3: ASSLGQTNEQF

V: TRBV18
J: TRBJ1-1
CDR3: ASSPRDRANTEAF

V: TRBV5-1
J: TRBJ1-1
CDR3: ASSFSGTGGVPEAF

V: TRBV5-4
J: TRBJ1-5
CDR3: ASSLFGEGNQPQH

V: TRBV10-3
J: TRBJ1-3
CDR3: AINAQPGNTIY

V: TRBV25-1
J: TRBJ1-2
CDR3: ASSESSAANYGYT

V: TRBV2
J: TRBJ2-6
CDR3: ASRDTGAGANVLT

V: TRBV9
J: TRBJ2-5
CDR3: ASSVGLAGDETQY

V: TRBV3-1/TRBV3-2
J: TRBJ1-2
CDR3: ASSFGTASYGYT

V: TRBV28
J: TRBJ1-5
CDR3: ASSLQGAGQPQH

V: TRBV10-2
J: TRBJ2-7
CDR3: ASSDVGPLYEQY

V: TRBV2
J: TRBJ2-5
CDR3: ASCLGRGETQY

V: TRBV20-1
J: TRBJ1-1
CDR3: SASAGINTEAF

V: TRBV18
J: TRBJ1-1
CDR3: ASSVVRGAEAF

V: TRBV18
J: TRBJ2-1
CDR3: ASSPGTSGSSYNEQF

V: TRBV18
J: TRBJ2-3
CDR3: ASSLHSPGQGLDTQY

V: TRBV25-1
J: TRBJ1-2
CDR3: ASSEPGTYGYT

V: TRBV20-1
J: TRBJ1-2
CDR3: SASSNNYGYT

V: TRBV4-1
J: TRBJ2-1
CDR3: ASSQPERNYNEQF

V: TRBV4-3
J: TRBJ1-1
CDR3: ASSQVTGNTEAF

V: TRBV3-1/TRBV3-2
J: TRBJ2-3
CDR3: ASSPRWGSGGGAGDTQY

V: TRBV29-1
J: TRBJ2-5
CDR3: SVEEGLGQETQY

V: TRBV27
J: TRBJ1-5
CDR3: ASSFGADNQPQH

V: TRBV7-6
J: TRBJ1-2
CDR3: ASSLGAENYGYT

V: TRBV6-6
J: TRBJ1-6
CDR3: ASSQTGRNSPLH

V: TRBV24-1
J: TRBJ2-3
CDR3: ATMGLAGVDTQY